A single sample is the source of the 15 T cell receptor beta chains below, sequenced in a study of blood T cell repertoires in COVID-19. Method: immunoSEQ multiplex PCR; TCRdb's copy keeps in-frame clones and lacks some. This table has nearly 60,000 clones, 85% appearing once. The sample taken for sequencing was peripheral blood. These receptors all stem from a man between 40 and 49 years old with active COVID-19.

This chain uses TRBV12-2 with TRBJ2-1; TRBD2 reflects the table's D call only, with no check against the DNA. TRBV12-2 is a recognized pseudogene. The CDR3 length is 18 residues. CDR3 sequence (DNA): TGTGCAAGTCGCTTAGGATGGCCTAGCGGGAGATTTCTCAATGAGCAGTTCTTC. As protein: CASRLGWPSGRFLNEQFF.

The genes are TRBV13 and TRBJ2-4; D is possibly TRBD2 (5 bases). There are 17 residues in the CDR3. V dropped 6 bases and J dropped 3 bases, with 21 bases sitting between them. Per germline, CDR1 PRHDT and CDR2 FYEKMQ (reference sequence). In DNA form, the CDR3 reads TGTGCCAGCAGTTCCGGACCTTCGGAGGCGCTCAAAAACATTCAGTACTTC. It specifies CASSSGPSEALKNIQYF.

This clone was detected a few times. This chain uses TRBV10-1 with TRBJ1-2; D call uncertain. This CDR3 spans 12 amino acids. Trimming took 4 bases from V and 4 from J, leaving 7 bases between them. Germline V gene sequence: CDR1 WNHNN, CDR2 SYGVQD (reference sequence). The CDR3 sequence: CASSAGSYGYTF. DNA for the CDR3: TGCGCCAGCAGTGCCGGGAGCTATGGCTACACCTTC.

The CDR3 DNA is TGTGCCAGCACCGAGGGGACTAGCGGTTACAATGAGCAGTTCTTC. This codes for CASTEGTSGYNEQFF. The chain joins TRBV27 to TRBJ2-1; 11 bases are shared with TRBD2. The CDR3 loop spans 15 amino acids. Germline loops: CDR1 MNHEY, CDR2 SMNVEV (reference sequence). Germline trimming cut 7 bases from V and 4 bases from J; bases unmatched to any gene: 6.

The rearrangement uses TRBV4-1 and TRBJ2-1; 13 nucleotides match TRBD2. Looked up from germline, CDR1 is MGHRA and CDR2 is YSYEKL. J lost 14 bases, V lost 4 bases, and 11 bases had no gene match. The CDR3 is made up of 15 amino acids. In DNA form, the CDR3 reads TGCGCCAGCAGCCTGGGGACTAGCGGGGAGGGCCTCAAGTTCTTC. Residues: CASSLGTSGEGLKFF.

The chain is built from TRBV6-5 and TRBJ1-1; D unresolved. Germline lookup yields CDR1 MNHEY and CDR2 SVGAGI. Trimming removed 7 bases at V and 2 bases at J, with 14 bases between. This CDR3 comprises 14 residues. The CDR3 spells CASKLDGGNTEAFF. For the CDR3, the DNA is TGTGCCAGCAAATTAGATGGAGGTAACACTGAAGCTTTCTTT.

This clone was found once. The rearrangement links TRBV5-1 to TRBJ1-1; perhaps TRBD1 as D (6 bases). Germline CDR1 is SGHRS and CDR2 is YFSETQ. V lost 6 bases and J lost 6, with 15 bases in between. The CDR3 runs 13 residues. The CDR3 DNA reads as TGCGCCAGCAATCGGGACATCGGAGCTGAAGCTTTCTTT. It encodes CASNRDIGAEAFF.

This sequence joins TRBV28 and TRBJ2-7; D is unresolved. The germline V gene has CDR1 MDHEN and CDR2 SYDVKM. The V end was cut by 4 bases, the J end by 2 bases, with 18 bases between. This CDR3 has 16 amino acids. The CDR3 region is CASSSTLWPLTYEQYF. For the CDR3, the DNA is TGTGCCAGCAGTTCCACCTTATGGCCTTTGACCTACGAGCAGTACTTC.

This chain connects TRBV2 to TRBJ2-3; D gene ambiguous. Germline V CDR1 and CDR2: SNHLY, FYNNEI. Deletions cut 0 bases from V and 6 bases from J, with 7 bases between. This CDR3 contains 13 residues. The CDR3 DNA reads TGTGCCAGCAGTGAAGCCGGTTGGGATACGCAGTATTTT. Translating it yields CASSEAGWDTQYF.

The chain links TRBV10-2 to TRBJ1-1; TRBD1 agrees at 10 bases. In germline, CDR1 is WSHSY, CDR2 SAAADI. The V segment lost 8 bases and the J segment 3 bases; nucleotides outside the gene matches: 3. This CDR3 is built from 13 residues. The CDR3 reads CASRQGADTEAFF. The CDR3 DNA reads TGCGCCAGCCGACAGGGGGCGGACACTGAAGCTTTCTTT.

This clone appeared once. The chain is built from TRBV18 and TRBJ1-4, with no clear D. The ends were cut back, 6 bases at V and 0 bases at J, with 14 bases in the middle. Germline CDR1 is KGHSH and CDR2 is LQKENI. This CDR3 contains 16 residues. The DNA for the CDR3 is TGTGCCAGCTCCCGTTCCGGAGTTGCAACTAATGAAAAACTGTTTTTT. Translated, it gives CASSRSGVATNEKLFF.

This clone was found a few times. The rearrangement uses TRBV27 and TRBJ1-1; D gene ambiguous. V lost 3 bases to trimming and J lost 1 base, with 9 bases between them. This CDR3 spans 14 amino acids. CDR1 MNHEY and CDR2 SMNVEV come from the germline V gene (reference sequence). CDR3 nucleotide sequence: TGTGCCAGCAGTTTTAATTTCCGGAACACTGAAGCTTTCTTT. Amino acid sequence: CASSFNFRNTEAFF.

This chain links TRBV7-8 with TRBJ2-3, with D tentatively TRBD2 (6 bases). Germline CDR1 SGHVS, CDR2 FQNEAQ. Trimming took 1 base from V and 1 from J, leaving 12 bases between them. This CDR3 spans 16 amino acids. The CDR3 loop is CASSLETTSGTDTQYF. The CDR3 nucleotides read TGTGCCAGCAGCTTAGAGACGACTAGTGGCACAGATACGCAGTATTTT.

The chain carries TRBV7-3 and TRBJ1-1, with 7 bases identical to TRBD1. The CDR3 is made up of 20 amino acids. J was trimmed by 1 base and V by 1 base; bases with no gene match: 18. CDR1 is SGHTA and CDR2 is FQGTGA in the germline V gene. The chain's CDR3 is CASSLKGVFRDRVTNTEAFF. Written as DNA, the CDR3 is TGTGCCAGCAGCTTAAAGGGAGTGTTTAGAGACAGGGTGACGAACACTGAAGCTTTCTTT. The variable domain in full, completed from reference TRBV7-3 and TRBJ1-1, reads GAGVSQTPSNKVTEKGKYVELRCDPISGHTALYWYRQSLGQGPEFLIYFQGTGAADDSGLPNDRFFAVRPEGSVSTLKIQRTERGDSAVYLCASSLKGVFRDRVTNTEAFFGQGTRLTVV.

The chain combines TRBV2 with TRBJ2-5, with unresolved D. V lost 6 bases and J 5 bases, leaving 13 bases between the germline ends. CDR1 SNHLY and CDR2 FYNNEI come from the germline V gene. The CDR3 is 13 residues long. The CDR3 bases are TGTGCCAGCAGCCCCCCAAGCGCGGAGACCCAGTACTTC. Protein product: CASSPPSAETQYF.